These T cell receptor beta chains were read from a single sample in a study of T cell changes during pregnancy in multiple sclerosis. Libraries were prepared by immunoSEQ multiplex PCR; TCRdb keeps only in-frame clonotypes and omits some of them. The repertoire holds 30,000 to 35,000 clones, with around 89% as singletons. Sequenced here: CD4+ T cells from peripheral blood mononuclear cells, sampled in the third trimester of pregnancy. The receptors stem from a female donor in good health, enrolled as a control in a pregnancy study. The CDR3 runs from the conserved cysteine through the conserved F or W. D genes are given only for firm matches. The size field is filled for only some rows; it gives once, few, many or a size class.

TRBJ1-2 | TRBV29-1 | . | . | TGCAGCGTTGATCCATTGTACAGGGTCGAGGGCTACACCTTC | CSVDPLYRVEGYTF
TRBJ2-7 | TRBV18 | TRBD1 | . | TGTGCCAGCTCACCAGGGACAGGGATAGGCGAGCAGTACTTC | CASSPGTGIGEQYF
TRBJ1-5 | TRBV6-5 | . | . | TGTGCCAGCAGGCGACAGAGCAATCAGCCCCAGCATTTT | CASRRQSNQPQHF
TRBJ1-1 | TRBV18 | . | . | TGTGCCAGCTCACCACCTAGGGGGGGAAACACTGAAGCTTTCTTT | CASSPPRGGNTEAFF
TRBJ1-1 | TRBV6-5 | TRBD1 | . | TGTGCCAGCAGTTTCGGACAGGGGAACACTGAAGCTTTCTTT | CASSFGQGNTEAFF
TRBJ2-4 | TRBV5-6 | . | . | TGTGCCAGCAGCTTGGCTGGGGGCAGCAAAAACATTCAGTACTTC | CASSLAGGSKNIQYF
TRBJ1-2 | TRBV2 | . | . | TGTGCCAGCACAGTGGCGGGGACGATCTATGGCTACACCTTC | CASTVAGTIYGYTF
TRBJ2-5 | TRBV30 | . | . | TGTGCCTGGAGTGTTTCACTCGCAGGCCAGTACTTC | CAWSVSLAGQYF
TRBJ2-3 | TRBV6-5 | TRBD2 | . | TGTGCCAGCAGTTACGCGGGACTAGCGGGGGTAGATACGCAGTATTTT | CASSYAGLAGVDTQYF
TRBJ2-1 | TRBV6-6 | . | . | TGTGCCAGCAGTTGGTACGTCGGCAATGAGCAGTTCTTC | CASSWYVGNEQFF
TRBJ2-1 | TRBV5-1 | TRBD2 | . | TGCGCCAGCAGCCCGGGACTAGCGGGGGGGGTTGGCAATGAGCAGTTCTTC | CASSPGLAGGVGNEQFF
TRBJ1-4 | TRBV5-5 | . | . | TGTGCCAGCAGCTGGGGGGGGGTAACTAATGAAAAACTGTTTTTT | CASSWGGVTNEKLFF
TRBJ2-5 | TRBV10-3 | . | . | TGTGCCATCAGTGAGTCAGCGGGAGAGACCCAGTACTTC | CAISESAGETQYF
TRBJ2-1 | TRBV11-3 | TRBD2 | . | TGTGCCAGCAGCCACAGACTAGCGGGGGGGAGAGGGGGCTACAATGAGCAGTTCTTC | CASSHRLAGGRGGYNEQFF
TRBJ1-3 | TRBV5-1 | . | . | TGCGCCAGCAGCGATCGAGGGGGCTCTGGAAACACCATATATTTT | CASSDRGGSGNTIYF
TRBJ2-7 | TRBV6-1 | . | . | TGTGCCAGCAGTGAAGAGGGGACAAGTATATTGATGAACGAGCAGTACTTC | CASSEEGTSILMNEQYF
TRBJ2-1 | TRBV19 | . | . | TGTGCCAGTACCCGGCTTGGCGGGACTTCCCTGAGCTCCTACAATGAGCAGTTCTTC | CASTRLGGTSLSSYNEQFF
TRBJ1-2 | TRBV19 | . | . | TGTGCCAGCACTACGGCCCCGACCTCTGGCTACACCTTC | CASTTAPTSGYTF
TRBJ1-3 | TRBV18 | . | few | TGTGCCAGCTCTTTGAGACCGACAGGCAGCTCTGGAAACACCATATATTTT | CASSLRPTGSSGNTIYF
TRBJ1-2 | TRBV6-6 | . | . | TGTGCCAGCAGTTACTCTGTTTCCAGCGTCTATGGCTACACCTTC | CASSYSVSSVYGYTF
TRBJ2-7 | TRBV9 | TRBD1 | . | TGTGCCAGCAGCCCTCGGGACAGGGGATCCTACGAGCAGTACTTC | CASSPRDRGSYEQYF
TRBJ1-5 | TRBV6-5 | . | . | TGTGCCGCCGGAGTCGGGGATGGCAATCAGCCCCAGCATTTT | CAAGVGDGNQPQHF
TRBJ2-7 | TRBV18 | . | . | TGTGCCAGCTCACTCGACTATTCCTACGAGCAGTACTTC | CASSLDYSYEQYF
TRBJ2-5 | TRBV7-2 | . | few | TGTGCCAGCAGCTTAGCTATGGGGGGGGCCTCAGAGACCCAGTACTTC | CASSLAMGGASETQYF
TRBJ2-1 | TRBV11-3 | TRBD2 | few | TGTGCCAGCGGTAGCGGGAGGAGCTCCTACAATGAGCAGTTCTTC | CASGSGRSSYNEQFF
TRBJ2-3 | TRBV9 | TRBD2 | once | TGTGCCAGCAGCGCGACTAGCCGACCGGGGGATACGCAGTATTTT | CASSATSRPGDTQYF
TRBJ2-2 | TRBV6-6 | TRBD2 | . | TGTGCCAGTTGGGGGGGGGAGAGCACCGGGGAGCTGTTTTTT | CASWGGESTGELFF
TRBJ1-3 | TRBV11-2 | TRBD1 | . | TGTGCCAGCAGCTTAGAGATGATGGCCAGGGACAGTATTTTT | CASSLEMMARDSIF
TRBJ2-1 | TRBV30 | TRBD2 | . | TGTGCCTGGAGTCGCCTAGCGGGACTTTACAATGAGCAGTTCTTC | CAWSRLAGLYNEQFF
TRBJ1-1 | TRBV5-4 | . | . | TGTGCCAGCAGCTTGCCCGGTGCGAACACTGAAGCTTTCTTT | CASSLPGANTEAFF
TRBJ1-2 | TRBV9 | TRBD1 | once | TGTGCCAGCAGCGTAGGCGGGACAGGGGCCTATGGCTACACCTTC | CASSVGGTGAYGYTF
TRBJ2-1 | TRBV7-2 | TRBD2 | . | TGTGCCAGCAGCCCGCTAGCGGGAGAGCAGTTCTTC | CASSPLAGEQFF
TRBJ2-5 | TRBV10-1 | TRBD2 | once | TGCGCCAGCAGCCCCGGACTAGCACAAGAGACCCAGTACTTC | CASSPGLAQETQYF
TRBJ1-4 | TRBV20-1 | TRBD1 | . | TGCAGTGCCCCGGGACAGGGGGAACTGTTTTTT | CSAPGQGELFF
TRBJ1-3 | TRBV30 | . | once | TGTGCCTGGAGCTTACAGGGAAACACCATATATTTT | CAWSLQGNTIYF
TRBJ1-4 | TRBV27 | . | . | TGTGCCAGCAGTTTGGACACAACTAATGAAAAACTGTTTTTT | CASSLDTTNEKLFF
TRBJ2-1 | TRBV7-2 | . | . | TGTGCCAGCAGCTTAAGCAGGGTCACATACAATGAGCAGTTCTTC | CASSLSRVTYNEQFF
TRBJ2-1 | TRBV7-9 | TRBD2 | . | TGTGCCAGCAGAAAAGGGGCTAGCGGGACCTACAATGAGCAGTTCTTC | CASRKGASGTYNEQFF
TRBJ2-7 | TRBV28 | . | . | TGTGCCAGCCGACAGCTTTACGAGCAGTACTTC | CASRQLYEQYF
TRBJ2-7 | TRBV2 | . | few | TGTGCCAGCAGTCCAATCCAGGGAACGGCCTACGAGCAGTACTTC | CASSPIQGTAYEQYF
TRBJ2-1 | TRBV27 | TRBD2 | . | TGTGCCAGCAGTTTACTACGGCTAGCGGGGGGGCAACTAAATGAGCAGTTCTTC | CASSLLRLAGGQLNEQFF
TRBJ2-7 | TRBV21-1 | . | . | TGTACCAGCAGCAAAGAGGGTGGGACAGGGGAATGCGAGCAGTACTTC | CTSSKEGGTGECEQYF